This paragraph reports one T cell receptor beta chain. This sample is part of a study of control samples from healthy donors and cancer patients. Produced via immunoSEQ multiplex PCR; TCRdb's table is partial and in-frame only. The data contain approximately 100,000 clones, about 89% of them singletons. J lost 3 bases, V lost 2 bases, and 4 bases had no gene match. The CDR3 sequence is 16 residues long. Germline V gene data show CDR1 as SGHRS and CDR2 as YFSETQ. Sequencing was performed on PBMCs. V and J are TRBV5-1 and TRBJ2-5, with 13 bases aligning to TRBD2. The sequence was collected from a man in his 60s with lung cancer. The CDR3: CASSFFGTSGEETQYF. The CDR3 region has the DNA TGCGCCAGCAGCTTTTTCGGGACTAGCGGGGAAGAGACCCAGTACTTC.